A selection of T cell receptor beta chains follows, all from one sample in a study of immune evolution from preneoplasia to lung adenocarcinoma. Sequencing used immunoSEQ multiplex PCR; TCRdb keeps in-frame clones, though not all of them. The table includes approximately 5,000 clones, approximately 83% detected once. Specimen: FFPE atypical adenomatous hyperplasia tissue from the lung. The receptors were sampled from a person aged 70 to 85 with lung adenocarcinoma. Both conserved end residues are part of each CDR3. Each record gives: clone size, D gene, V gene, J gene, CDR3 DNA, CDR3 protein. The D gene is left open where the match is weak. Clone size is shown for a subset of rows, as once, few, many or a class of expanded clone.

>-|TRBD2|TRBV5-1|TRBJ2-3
TGCGCCAGCAGCGCCTCCGGGACTAGCGGGAGAAGCACAGATACGCAGTATTTT
CASSASGTSGRSTDTQYF
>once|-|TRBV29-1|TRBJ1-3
TGCAGCGTTGAGCTACCCGGCTCTGGAAACACCATATATTTT
CSVELPGSGNTIYF
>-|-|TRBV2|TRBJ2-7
TGTGCCAGCGGATACGCCCCCGGACGGGTGCCAACCTACGAGCAGTACTTC
CASGYAPGRVPTYEQYF
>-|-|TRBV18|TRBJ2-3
TGTGCCAGCTCACAGGCGTCTAGCACAGATACGCAGTATTTT
CASSQASSTDTQYF
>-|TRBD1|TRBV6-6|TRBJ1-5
TGTGCCAGCAGAGACAGGGAGAATCAGCCCCAGCATTTT
CASRDRENQPQHF
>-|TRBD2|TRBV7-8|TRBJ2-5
TGTGCCAGCAGCGCTAACCCCCCGGGACTAGCGGGAGTCGGGGAAGAGACCCAGTACTTC
CASSANPPGLAGVGEETQYF
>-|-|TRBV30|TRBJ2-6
TGTGCCTGGACCAGAACTAGTTACGGGGCCAACGTCCTGACTTTC
CAWTRTSYGANVLTF
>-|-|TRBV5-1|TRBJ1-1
TGCGCCAGCAGCTTGGACAGCGAAGCTTTCTTT
CASSLDSEAFF
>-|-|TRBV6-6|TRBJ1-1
TGTGCCAGCAGTTCCACAGGGAGGGACACTGAAGCTTTCTTT
CASSSTGRDTEAFF
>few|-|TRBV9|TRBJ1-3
TGTGCCAGCAGTGCACAGGGTGGCGACACCATATATTTT
CASSAQGGDTIYF
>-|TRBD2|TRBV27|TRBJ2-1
TGTGCCAGCCGCCCACAGCGGGAGAACAATGAGCAGTTCTTC
CASRPQRENNEQFF
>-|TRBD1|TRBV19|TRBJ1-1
TGTGCCAGTAGTATAGCTGGACAGGGGAACACTGAAGCTTTCTTT
CASSIAGQGNTEAFF
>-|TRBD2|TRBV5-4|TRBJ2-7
TGTGCCAGCAGTCGTACTAGCGGGAGTACCCTCGAGCAGTACTTC
CASSRTSGSTLEQYF
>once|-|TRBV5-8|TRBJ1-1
TGTGCCAGCAGCTGGGTCGGGGGCGGAACTGAAGCTTTCTTT
CASSWVGGGTEAFF
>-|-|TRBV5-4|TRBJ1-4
TGTGCCAGCAGTTCTGGCAGGGATGAAAAACTGTTTTTT
CASSSGRDEKLFF
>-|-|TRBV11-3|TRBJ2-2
TGTGCCAGCAGCTTCGGACTCGCATGGAACACCGGGGAGCTGTTTTTT
CASSFGLAWNTGELFF
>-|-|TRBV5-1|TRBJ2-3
TGCGCCAGCAGCTTGGACGGGAAATTCCTGTATTTT
CASSLDGKFLYF
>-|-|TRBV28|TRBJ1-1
TGTGCCAGCAGTCCCCCGGGAAGGAACACTGAAGCTTTCTTT
CASSPPGRNTEAFF
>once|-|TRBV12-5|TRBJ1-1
TGTGCTAGTGGACGGGGTAACACTGAAGCTTTCTTT
CASGRGNTEAFF
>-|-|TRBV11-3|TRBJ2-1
TGTGCCAGCAGCTCCGACAGGTCCTACAATGAGCAGTTCTTC
CASSSDRSYNEQFF
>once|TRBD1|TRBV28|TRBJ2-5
TGTGCCAGCAGTATCGGGACAGGGCAAGAGACCCAGTACTTC
CASSIGTGQETQYF
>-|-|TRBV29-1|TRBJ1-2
TGCAGCGTTGAAAGGACGGCAGGGGTGGGAGGCTACACCTTC
CSVERTAGVGGYTF
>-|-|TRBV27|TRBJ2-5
TGTGCCAGCAGTTCAGGGATAGAGACCCAGTACTTC
CASSSGIETQYF
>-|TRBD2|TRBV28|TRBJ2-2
TGTGCCACCAGATCAGCGGGAGGGACCGGGGAGCTGTTTTTT
CATRSAGGTGELFF
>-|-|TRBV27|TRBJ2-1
TGTGCCAGCAGCCCCACTGGCAATGAGCAGTTCTTC
CASSPTGNEQFF
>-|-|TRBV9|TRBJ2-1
TGTGCCAGCAGCGTAGAAGGCGGAGGGCGCTCCTACAATGAGCAATTCTTC
CASSVEGGGRSYNEQFF
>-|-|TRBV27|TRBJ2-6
TGTGCCAGCAGTTTAAATTTAGGGGCTCGCCGGGGGACTGGGGCCAACGTCCTGACTTTC
CASSLNLGARRGTGANVLTF
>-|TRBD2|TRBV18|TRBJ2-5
TGTGCCAGCTCACCCCGAGCGGGACTTAAGGAGACCCAGTACTTC
CASSPRAGLKETQYF
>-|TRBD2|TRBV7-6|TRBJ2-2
TGTGCCAGCAGCCACCGACTAGCGGGAGACACCGGGGAGCTGTTTTTT
CASSHRLAGDTGELFF
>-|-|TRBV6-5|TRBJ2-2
TGCGCCAGCAGTTGGCGGGAAAACACCGGGGAGCTGTTTTTT
CASSWRENTGELFF
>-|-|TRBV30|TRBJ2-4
TGTGCCTGGGGAGGGGCGACGGCCAAAAACATTCAGTACTTC
CAWGGATAKNIQYF
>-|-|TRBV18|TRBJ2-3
TGTGCCAGCTCACCTGTCGGGACAGATACGCAGTATTTT
CASSPVGTDTQYF
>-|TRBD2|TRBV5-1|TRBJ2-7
TGCGCCAGCAGCTCTGTGACTAGCAAAAGCTCCTACGAGCAGTACTTC
CASSSVTSKSSYEQYF
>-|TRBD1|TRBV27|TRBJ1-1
TGTGCCAGCAGTCGGGGGACAGGAATGAACACTGAAGCTTTCTTT
CASSRGTGMNTEAFF
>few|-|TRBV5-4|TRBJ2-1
TGTGCCAGCAGCACCGAGGCCGCGAATGAGCAGTTCTTC
CASSTEAANEQFF
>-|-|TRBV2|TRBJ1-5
TGTGCCAGCAGCGGGGACATCAATCAGCCCCAGCATTTT
CASSGDINQPQHF
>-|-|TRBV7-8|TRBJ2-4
TGTGCCAGCAGCTTAGTTTGGGACGGGGTAGCCATTCAGTACTTC
CASSLVWDGVAIQYF
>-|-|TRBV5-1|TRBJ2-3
TGCGCCAGCAGCTTGGCCTTTTATAGCACAGATACGCAGTATTTT
CASSLAFYSTDTQYF
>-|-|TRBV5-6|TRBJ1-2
TGTGCCAGCAGCCTTTATGACAGCAACTATGGCTACACCTTC
CASSLYDSNYGYTF
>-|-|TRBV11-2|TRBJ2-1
TGTGCCAGCAGCTTACCCCTGACAGTTCCTAATGAGCAGTTCTTC
CASSLPLTVPNEQFF
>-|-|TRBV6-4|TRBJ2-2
TGTGCCAGCAGTAGCGGGAACACCGGGGAGCTGTTTTTT
CASSSGNTGELFF
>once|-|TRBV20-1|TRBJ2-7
TGCAGTGCTGGGGACACCTACGAGCAGTACTTC
CSAGDTYEQYF
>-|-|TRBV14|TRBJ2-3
TGTGCCAGCAGCCAAGGGCCCGGTAGCGCCAGCACAGATACGCAGTATTTT
CASSQGPGSASTDTQYF
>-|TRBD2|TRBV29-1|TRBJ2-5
TGCAGCGTTGACGAGTTAGCGGGAGAGAAGAGCCAAGAGACCCAGTACTTC
CSVDELAGEKSQETQYF
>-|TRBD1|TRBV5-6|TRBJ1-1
TGTGCCAGCAGCTTGGCAGGTGCAGGGGGCACTGAAGCTTTCTTT
CASSLAGAGGTEAFF
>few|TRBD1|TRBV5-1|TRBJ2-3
TGCGCCAGCAGACCGGGACAGGGGAGCACAGATACGCAGTATTTT
CASRPGQGSTDTQYF
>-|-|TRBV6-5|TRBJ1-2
TGTGCCAGCAGTTACTCGGCCGGGTATGGCTACACCTTC
CASSYSAGYGYTF
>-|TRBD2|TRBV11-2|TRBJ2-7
TGTGCCAGCAGCCGAACTAGCGGGAGCTCCCTGATCTACGAGCAGTACTTC
CASSRTSGSSLIYEQYF
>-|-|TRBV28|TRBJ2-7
TGTGCCAGCAGTCCCCAGAGGGGTGTGAACGAGCAGTACTTC
CASSPQRGVNEQYF
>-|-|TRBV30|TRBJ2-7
TGTGCCTGGAGTAAACAGGTTTTTGGATTATACGAGCAGTACTTC
CAWSKQVFGLYEQYF
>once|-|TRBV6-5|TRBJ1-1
TGTGCCAGTCGCATCGGGGGTAAAGCTTTCTTT
CASRIGGKAFF
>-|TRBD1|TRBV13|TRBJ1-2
TGTGCCAGCAGCTTAAGGACAGGGGGCTACACCTTC
CASSLRTGGYTF
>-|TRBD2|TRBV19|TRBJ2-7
TGTGCCAGTAGTGAAGGCGGGAGGAGAGAGCAGTACTTC
CASSEGGRREQYF
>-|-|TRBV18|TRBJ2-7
TGTGCCAGCTCACGGGGGAGCTCCTACGAGCAGTACTTC
CASSRGSSYEQYF
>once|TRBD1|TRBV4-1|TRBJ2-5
TGCGCCAGCAGTCAAGACGGGACAGGGAACCAAGAGACCCAGTACTTC
CASSQDGTGNQETQYF
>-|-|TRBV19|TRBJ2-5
TGTGCCAGTAGTATAGTGGCTAGCGCTCAAGAGACCCAGTACTTC
CASSIVASAQETQYF
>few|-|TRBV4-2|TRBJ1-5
TGTGCCAGCAGCCAAGAAGCAGGGATGGATCAGCCCCAGCATTTT
CASSQEAGMDQPQHF
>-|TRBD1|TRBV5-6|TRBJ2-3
TGTGCCAGCAGCTGGACAGGGAGCACAGATACGCAGTATTTT
CASSWTGSTDTQYF
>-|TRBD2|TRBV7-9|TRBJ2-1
TGTGCCAGCAGCTTAGAAGGAGGACTAGCGGAGCAGTTCTTC
CASSLEGGLAEQFF
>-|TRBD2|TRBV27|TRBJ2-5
TGTGCCAGCAGTTTATCAGGGACTAGCGGGAGTGAGACCCAGTACTTC
CASSLSGTSGSETQYF